This record concerns one TCR beta chain sequence. Its antigen is still unknown. The data are from a study of blood T cells in healthy people across ages. Overall study context: About one barcoded beta molecule per two T cells was the capture yield of template switching.

It was with a sample-barcoded 5' primer and a J-beta primer mix that a second PCR of about 6 to 11 cycles was run. A single record per CDR3 protein comes from TCRdb applying MiXCR to the 5' RACE reads. The sample has over 700,000 distinct CDR3 sequences, 50% to 65% seen once. Germline V gene lookup returns CDR1 MNHNS and CDR2 SASEGT. The CDR3 length is 14 residues. Deletions cut 7 bases from V and 8 bases from J, with 20 bases between. Whole-study findings and limits: The recorded TCR beta diversity per million T cells decreased in a roughly linear manner with age. Estimates based on one million T cells were treated as lower bounds.

The material sequenced was blood. The receptor was isolated from an elderly man in good health. This chain links TRBV6-1 with TRBJ1-2; D might be TRBD1 (6 bases). CDR3 in amino acids: CASNNLGRGTGYTF. The CDR3 nucleotides read TGTGCCAGCAACAACTTAGGGAGGGGGACCGGCTACACCTTC.